A single T cell receptor beta chain is shown here with its context. Its antigen is not known. Sequencing was performed with immunoSEQ multiplex PCR; in TCRdb, only in-frame clones are kept and a portion is missing. The sample lists more than 200,000 clones, 70% seen once, with less than 20% in the top ten. Germline V gene data show CDR1 as LGHNA and CDR2 as YSLEER. The V segment lost 1 base and the J segment 3 bases; nucleotides outside the gene matches: 4. The CDR3 is made up of 15 amino acids. The record originates from a study of cytotoxic CD8 clonotypes in ibrutinib-treated CLL. Looking at the study overall: Samples showed on average about 280,000 productive templates and around 94,000 productive rearrangements.

Findings of the study overall: The clonality went up when patients responded to ibrutinib and dropped back toward baseline at progression.

The material sequenced was PBMCs, taken after 24 months of ibrutinib treatment. V is TRBV4-3 and J is TRBJ2-7; 9 bases agree with TRBD1. This TCR was sampled from a human donor with chronic lymphocytic leukemia. DNA of the CDR3: TGCGCCAGCAGCCAAGGGACAGGGGTAGGCTACGAGCAGTACTTC. Translating gives CASSQGTGVGYEQYF.